The 31 T cell receptor beta chains given below trace back to one sample, sequenced in a study of type 1 regulatory T cells (dated by TCRdb to about 2021). Antigens of these TCRs are unknown. The sequencer was an Illumina MiSeq. In-frame beta chains were kept once TCRdb had trimmed the public reads at Q25 with fastp and called clones with MiXCR. Rows with a matching CDR3 protein are joined into one entry that keeps the most common DNA and genes. The sample records fewer than 70,000 distinct CDR3 sequences, approximately 64% of which are singletons. The ten largest make up 6% to 9% of the sample. Input material: cultured T cells, either the whole culture or a sorted T cell fraction (not recorded which). The cell subset or site label, read with the paper, signifies: Tr1-enriched cell product generated in vitro against host alloantigens. Receptor source: a human donor in good health.

This chain uses TRBV7-2 with TRBJ1-5; D is unresolved. Trimming took 5 bases from V and 3 from J, leaving 11 bases between them. The CDR3 sequence is 14 residues long. Germline V gene lookup returns CDR1 SGHTA and CDR2 FQGNSA. DNA for the CDR3: TGTGCCAGCAGCCCCAACAGAGTCAATCAGCCCCAGCATTTT. This codes for CASSPNRVNQPQHF.

This clonotype was counted only a few times. The CDR3, as DNA: TGTGCCAGCAGCGTAAGACTGTGGGAGACCCAGTACTTC. Translation: CASSVRLWETQYF. V is TRBV9 and J is TRBJ2-5, with D unclear. CDR3 length: 13 residues. Trimming removed 1 base from V and 5 bases from J, with 9 bases in between. CDR1 SGDLS and CDR2 YYNGEE come from the germline V gene.

The table lists this clonotype with a count of one. At one end the junction does not follow the germline gene, possibly because of a read error. The chain is built from TRBV6-1 and TRBJ2-5; 11 nucleotides align to TRBD2. Germline values: CDR1 MNHNS, CDR2 SASEGT. This CDR3 spans 11 amino acids. The CDR3 DNA is TGTGCCAGCAGGGGACTAGCGGAGGGAGACTTC. It encodes CASRGLAEGDF.

This clonotype occurred once. V and J are TRBV6-5 and TRBJ2-6, with D perhaps TRBD1 (6 bases). This CDR3 region has 14 residues. The V end was cut by 8 bases, the J end by 0 bases, with 8 bases between. Per the germline V gene, CDR1 is MNHEY and CDR2 is SVGAGI. CDR3 nucleotide sequence: TGTGCCAGCGGACAGCCCTCTGGGGCCAACGTCCTGACTTTC. It is translated as CASGQPSGANVLTF.

The chain employs TRBV24-1 and TRBJ1-1; TRBD1 matches 8 bases. The germline gives CDR1 KGHDR, CDR2 SFDVKD. With 9 bases clipped from V and 1 base from J, the junction kept 9 bases outside the gene matches. The CDR3 is 15 residues long. Here the CDR3 DNA reads TGTGCCACCCAAAAGACAGGGGATTCGAACACTGAAGCTTTCTTT. Its protein product is CATQKTGDSNTEAFF.

The rearrangement uses TRBV10-3 and TRBJ2-6; 11 bases are a match to TRBD1. CDR1 ENHRY and CDR2 SYGVKD come from the germline V gene. V was clipped by 8 bases and J by 2 bases; unmatched bases: 2. The CDR3 spans 15 residues. DNA for the CDR3: TGTGCCATCGGACAGGGGGCGCCTGGGGCCAACGTCCTGACTTTC. It translates to CAIGQGAPGANVLTF.

This clonotype appeared a single time. J is TRBJ1-5 and V is TRBV7-9; weak D call: TRBD1 (5 bases). Between the trimmed V and J ends, which lost 7 bases and 3 bases, there was a span of 13 bases. In germline, CDR1 is SEHNR, CDR2 FQNEAQ (reference sequence). The CDR3 contains 14 residues. The CDR3 spells CASTDGGDNQPQHF. The CDR3 region has the DNA TGTGCCAGCACGGACGGGGGGGACAATCAGCCCCAGCATTTT.

On this clonotype: A far larger clone is one nucleotide away, so this likely arose from a read error. This chain uses TRBV5-4 with TRBJ2-4; 7 bases align to TRBD2. Germline V gene lookup returns CDR1 SGHNT and CDR2 YYREEE (reference sequence). V shed 2 bases and J 13 bases; nucleotides not matched to a gene: 15. The CDR3 is made up of 15 amino acids. CDR3 sequence reads: CASSFGGSTYNEQYF. The CDR3 nucleotides read TGTGCCAGCAGCTTCGGCGGGAGCACCTACAATGAGCAGTACTTC. Using reference TRBV5-4 and TRBJ2-4 for the parts outside the CDR3, the full variable domain is ETGVTQSPTHLIKTRGQQVTLRCSSQSGHNTVSWYQQALGQGPQFIFQYYREEENGRGNFPPRFSGLQFPNYSSELNVNALELDDSALYLCASSFGGSTYNEQYFGAGTRLSVL.

The rearrangement joins TRBV2 to TRBJ2-6; tentatively, D is TRBD1 or TRBD2 (5 bases each). V was cut by 8 bases and J by 4 bases, with 18 bases left in between. Germline V lookup: CDR1 SNHLY, CDR2 FYNNEI. This CDR3 is 16 amino acids long. The CDR3 nucleotides are TGTGCCAGCGCCCTGGGGGAGACGTCCGGGGCCAACGTCCTGACTTTC. Translation: CASALGETSGANVLTF.

The chain employs TRBV19 and TRBJ2-1; 8 bases map to TRBD1. V was pared by 3 bases and J by 9 bases, with 7 bases of the junction left unmatched. The CDR3 runs 14 residues. From germline, CDR1 is LNHDA and CDR2 SQIVND (reference sequence). The CDR3: CASSIRQGQGEQFF. CDR3 nucleotides: TGTGCCAGTAGTATCCGACAGGGGCAGGGTGAGCAGTTCTTC.

This clonotype occurred once. CDR3 residues: CASSWGGQSGTEQYF. The DNA for the CDR3 is TGCGCCAGCAGCTGGGGGGGACAGTCGGGTACCGAGCAGTACTTC. The chain employs TRBV5-1 and TRBJ2-7; D possibly matches TRBD1 or TRBD2 (7 bases each). Trimming cost V 3 bases and J 6 bases, with 19 bases left between them. The CDR3 covers 15 residues. Germline CDR1 and CDR2: SGHRS and YFSETQ.

The chain has TRBV20-1 and TRBJ2-3; possible D gene TRBD2, 6 bases. The CDR3 is 15 residues long. Trimming pared 5 bases from V and 2 bases from J, leaving 17 bases between. Per germline, CDR1 DFQATT and CDR2 SNEGSKA (reference sequence). CDR3 residues: CSAGGTFGTTDTQYF. For the CDR3, the DNA is TGCAGTGCTGGAGGGACTTTCGGAACCACAGATACGCAGTATTTT.

The chain uses TRBV6-2 or TRBV6-3 and TRBJ2-4; 8 bases fit TRBD2. The CDR3 has 18 residues. V lost 6 bases and J lost 3; bases outside the gene matches: 16. Germline V gene data show CDR1 as MNHEY and CDR2 as SVGEGT. As DNA, the CDR3 is TGTGCCAGCAGGGGCCTAGCGGGTGGTCCAACCGTCAAAAACATTCAGTACTTC. It encodes CASRGLAGGPTVKNIQYF.

The genes are TRBV7-9 and TRBJ1-2; 7 bases agree with TRBD1. This CDR3 region has 15 residues. The germline gives CDR1 SEHNR, CDR2 FQNEAQ (reference sequence). Trimming at V came to 2 bases and at J to 4 bases, leaving 7 bases not matched to a gene. The DNA of the CDR3 is TGTGCCAGCAGCTTAACTTTCCGGGACAGCTATGGCTACACCTTC. It encodes CASSLTFRDSYGYTF.

This chain joins TRBV5-1 and TRBJ2-4; 7 positions match TRBD1. The V gene end was trimmed by 4 bases and the J gene end by 8 bases; junction bases not matched to a gene: 21. CDR1 and CDR2 (germline): SGHRS, YFSETQ. The CDR3 runs to 18 residues. The CDR3, as DNA: TGCGCCAGCAGCCCGGATGGGCAGGGGTTCGCCCAGGGGGACATTCAGTACTTC. This sequence encodes CASSPDGQGFAQGDIQYF. The entire variable domain, with the rest obtained from reference TRBV5-1 and TRBJ2-4, is as follows: KAGVTQTPRYLIKTRGQQVTLSCSPISGHRSVSWYQQTPGQGLQFLFEYFSETQRNKGNFPGRFSGRQFSNSRSEMNVSTLELGDSALYLCASSPDGQGFAQGDIQYFGAGTRLSVL.

The chain joins TRBV20-1 to TRBJ1-5, with 7 bases that match TRBD1. The CDR3 loop spans 13 amino acids. Germline V gene data show CDR1 as DFQATT and CDR2 as SNEGSKA (reference sequence). With 6 bases clipped from V and 3 bases from J, the junction kept 5 bases outside the gene matches. The CDR3 DNA reads as TGCAGTGCGAAGACAGGGAACAATCAGCCCCAGCATTTT. Encoded protein: CSAKTGNNQPQHF.

The sample holds a few counts of this clonotype. The chain employs TRBV7-8 and TRBJ2-7; 9 nucleotides line up with TRBD1. The V and J ends lost 0 bases and 4 bases, in that order; junction bases with no gene match: 1. CDR1 SGHVS and CDR2 FQNEAQ come from the germline V gene. The CDR3 is 14 residues long. The CDR3 sequence: CASSLAGTGYEQYF. The CDR3 DNA follows: TGTGCCAGCAGCTTAGCCGGGACAGGGTACGAGCAGTACTTC.

The chain has TRBV20-1 and TRBJ2-3, with TRBD1 identical over 10 bases. Germline loops: CDR1 DFQATT, CDR2 SNEGSKA (reference sequence). The CDR3 is 15 residues long. After removal of 5 bases from V and 2 bases from J, the junction contained 7 bases not matched to a gene. CDR3: CSAARGQGNTDTQYF. The CDR3 coding sequence is TGCAGTGCTGCCCGGGGACAGGGGAACACAGATACGCAGTATTTT.

As for this clonotype: Relative to the germline gene, one junction end is altered; a read error may explain this. This chain links TRBV5-1 with TRBJ2-7; D is undetermined. Germline V gives CDR1 SGHRS, CDR2 YFSETQ. This CDR3 spans 12 amino acids. The CDR3 reads CASSQDHYEQYF. DNA for the CDR3: TGCGCCAGCAGCCAAGACCACTACGAGCAATACTTC.

This chain uses TRBV9 with TRBJ2-7, with 14 bases matching TRBD2. The V and J ends lost 4 bases and 3 bases, in that order; junction bases with no gene match: 3. In germline, CDR1 is SGDLS, CDR2 YYNGEE. This CDR3 is 15 amino acids long. The CDR3 bases are TGTGCCAGCAGCACCGGGACTAGCGGGAGCTACGAGCAGTACTTC. Translating it yields CASSTGTSGSYEQYF.

This sequence joins TRBV20-1 and TRBJ1-3; D might be TRBD1 (5 bases). Germline V gene lookup returns CDR1 DFQATT and CDR2 SNEGSKA (reference sequence). The V gene lost 2 bases and the J gene lost 1 base, with 15 bases spanning the gap. The CDR3 is made up of 16 amino acids. Written as DNA, the CDR3 is TGCAGTGCTAGACCTATGGACATTACTTCTGGAAACACCATATATTTT. Residues: CSARPMDITSGNTIYF.

V usage is TRBV27 and J usage is TRBJ2-7; 9 bases fit TRBD1. The V gene end was trimmed by 1 base and the J gene end by 6 bases; junction bases not matched to a gene: 7. CDR3 length: 15 amino acids. Per the germline V gene, CDR1 is MNHEY and CDR2 is SMNVEV (reference sequence). The CDR3 protein is CASSLLGTGNGEQYF. CDR3 DNA: TGTGCCAGCAGTTTATTAGGGACAGGGAACGGCGAGCAGTACTTC.

This clonotype came up once. V is TRBV12-3 or TRBV12-4 and J is TRBJ1-2, with D possibly being TRBD1 (5 bases). The CDR3 extends over 13 amino acids. V was pared by 2 bases and J by 8 bases, with 12 bases between. CDR3 coding DNA: TGTGCCAGCAGTTTATGGGGGGATGAGGGCTACACCTTC. Translated, it gives CASSLWGDEGYTF.

This clonotype was seen once. CDR3 sequence: CSALGTGESYEQYF. DNA for the CDR3: TGCAGTGCTCTCGGGACAGGGGAATCCTACGAGCAGTACTTC. The chain joins TRBV20-1 to TRBJ2-7; the match to TRBD1 covers 10 bases. Germline lookup yields CDR1 DFQATT and CDR2 SNEGSKA (reference sequence). CDR3 length equals 14 residues. The V gene end was trimmed by 5 bases and the J gene end by 1 base; junction bases not matched to a gene: 5.

The chain uses TRBV12-3 or TRBV12-4 and TRBJ2-7; D perhaps matches TRBD2 (5 bases). Trimming removed 2 bases at V and 0 bases at J, with 8 bases between. The CDR3 extends over 14 amino acids. In DNA form, the CDR3 reads TGTGCCAGCAGTTTATACGGACTCTCCTACGAGCAGTACTTC. It encodes CASSLYGLSYEQYF.

The DNA of the CDR3 is TGTGCCAGCAGCCAGGGGCGGGATACGCAGTATTTT. Amino acids: CASSQGRDTQYF. The chain recombines TRBV28 with TRBJ2-3, with D maybe TRBD1 (6 bases). The length of the CDR3 is 12 residues. With 6 bases removed from V and 6 bases from J, the gap between germline ends came to 10 bases. The germline gives CDR1 MDHEN, CDR2 SYDVKM.

This clonotype was detected many times. The chain combines TRBV5-1 with TRBJ2-1; no clear D. V dropped 0 bases and J dropped 3 bases, with 7 bases sitting between them. The germline CDR1 and CDR2 sequences are SGHRS and YFSETQ. There are 14 residues in the CDR3. The CDR3 nucleotides read TGCGCCAGCAGCTTGGGACTTGACTACAATGAGCAGTTCTTC. Its protein product is CASSLGLDYNEQFF.

V usage is TRBV5-4 and J usage is TRBJ1-2, with a weak D call TRBD1 (5 bases). The V end lost 6 bases, the J end lost 6 bases, and 15 bases lay between the germline ends. Germline-derived CDR1 and CDR2 are SGHNT and YYREEE (reference sequence). The CDR3 runs 13 residues. The CDR3 loop is CASTSRVSDGYTF. For the CDR3, the DNA is TGTGCCAGCACCAGCAGGGTTTCGGATGGCTACACCTTC.

This clonotype was seen only a few times. The chain is built from TRBV28 and TRBJ2-1; TRBD1 or TRBD2 may be the D gene (5 bases each). Germline CDR1 is MDHEN and CDR2 is SYDVKM. The CDR3 spans 13 residues. V lost 3 bases and J lost 7, with 10 bases in between. CDR3 sequence: CASSLRGDNEQFF. In nucleotides, the CDR3 is TGTGCCAGCAGTTTGAGGGGAGATAATGAGCAGTTCTTC.

This clonotype came up a few times. The chain uses TRBV9 and TRBJ2-7; possible D gene TRBD2, 5 bases. The V end lost 0 bases, the J end lost 2 bases, and 9 bases lay between the germline ends. The CDR3 length is 14 residues. Germline assignment: CDR1 SGDLS and CDR2 YYNGEE. In DNA form, the CDR3 reads TGTGCCAGCAGCGTAGGGAGGTTTCCCTACGAGCAGTACTTC. Encoded protein: CASSVGRFPYEQYF.

The chain carries TRBV20-1 and TRBJ2-5, with TRBD2 matching 8 bases. This CDR3 has 14 residues. The V and J ends lost 2 bases and 4 bases, in that order; junction bases with no gene match: 6. Germline V CDR1 and CDR2: DFQATT, SNEGSKA (reference sequence). The DNA for the CDR3 is TGCAGTGCTAGACCATCCGGGACTAGAGAGACCCAGTACTTC. As protein: CSARPSGTRETQYF.